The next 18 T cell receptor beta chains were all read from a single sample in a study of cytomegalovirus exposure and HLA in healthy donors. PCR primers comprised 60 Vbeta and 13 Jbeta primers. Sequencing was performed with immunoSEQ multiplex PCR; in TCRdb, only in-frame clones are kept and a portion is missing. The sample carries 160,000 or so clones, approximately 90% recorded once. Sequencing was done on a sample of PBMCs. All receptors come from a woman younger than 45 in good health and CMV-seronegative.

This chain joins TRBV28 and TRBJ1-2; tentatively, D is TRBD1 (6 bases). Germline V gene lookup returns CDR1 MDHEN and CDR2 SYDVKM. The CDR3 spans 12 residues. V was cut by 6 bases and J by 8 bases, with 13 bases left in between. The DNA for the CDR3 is TGTGCCAGCAGGGACACAGGGATGGGCTACACCTTC. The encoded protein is CASRDTGMGYTF.

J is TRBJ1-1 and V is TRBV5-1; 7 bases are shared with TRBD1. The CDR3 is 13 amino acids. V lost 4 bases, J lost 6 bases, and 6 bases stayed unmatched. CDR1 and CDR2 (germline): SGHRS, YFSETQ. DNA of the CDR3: TGCGCCAGCAGCGTACAGGGGACTTCTGAAGCTTTCTTT. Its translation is CASSVQGTSEAFF.

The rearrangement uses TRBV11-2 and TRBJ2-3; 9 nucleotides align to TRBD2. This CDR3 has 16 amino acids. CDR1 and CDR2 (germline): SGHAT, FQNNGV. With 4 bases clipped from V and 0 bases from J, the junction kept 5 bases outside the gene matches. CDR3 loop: CASSSLAGLSTDTQYF. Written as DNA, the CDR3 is TGTGCCAGCAGCTCGCTAGCGGGGCTTAGCACAGATACGCAGTATTTT.

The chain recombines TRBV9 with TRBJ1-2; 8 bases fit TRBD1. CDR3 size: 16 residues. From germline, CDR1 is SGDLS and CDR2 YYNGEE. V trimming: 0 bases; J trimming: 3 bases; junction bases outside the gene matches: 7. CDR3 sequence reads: CASSVEYRGGDYGYTF. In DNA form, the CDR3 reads TGTGCCAGCAGCGTAGAGTACAGGGGGGGAGACTATGGCTACACCTTC.

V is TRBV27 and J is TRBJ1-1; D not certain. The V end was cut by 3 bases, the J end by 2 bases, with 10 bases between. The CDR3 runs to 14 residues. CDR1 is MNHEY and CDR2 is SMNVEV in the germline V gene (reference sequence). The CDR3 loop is CASSLGPRNTEAFF. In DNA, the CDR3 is TGTGCCAGCAGTTTGGGCCCGCGTAACACTGAAGCTTTCTTT.

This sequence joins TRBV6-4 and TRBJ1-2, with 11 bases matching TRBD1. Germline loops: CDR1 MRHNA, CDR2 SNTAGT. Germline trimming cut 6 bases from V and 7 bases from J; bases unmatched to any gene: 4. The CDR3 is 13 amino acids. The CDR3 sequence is CASRSGTGGGYTF. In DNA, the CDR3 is TGTGCCAGCAGATCCGGGACAGGGGGTGGCTACACCTTC.

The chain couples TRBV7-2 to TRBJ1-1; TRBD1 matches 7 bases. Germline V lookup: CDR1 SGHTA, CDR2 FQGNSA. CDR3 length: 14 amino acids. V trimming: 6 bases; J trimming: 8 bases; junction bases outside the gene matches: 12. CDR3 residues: CASRGPGGSREAFF. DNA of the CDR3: TGTGCCAGCAGGGGACCAGGGGGTTCTAGGGAAGCTTTCTTT. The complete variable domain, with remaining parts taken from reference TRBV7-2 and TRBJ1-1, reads GAGVSQSPSNKVTEKGKDVELRCDPISGHTALYWYRQSLGQGLEFLIYFQGNSAPDKSGLPSDRFSAERTGGSVSTLTIQRTQQEDSAVYLCASRGPGGSREAFFGQGTRLTVV.

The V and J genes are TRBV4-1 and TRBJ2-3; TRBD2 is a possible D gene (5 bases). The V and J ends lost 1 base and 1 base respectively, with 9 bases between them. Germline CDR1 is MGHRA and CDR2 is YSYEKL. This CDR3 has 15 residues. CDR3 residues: CASSQGRAGTDTQYF. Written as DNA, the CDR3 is TGCGCCAGCAGCCAAGGGCGGGCGGGCACAGATACGCAGTATTTT.

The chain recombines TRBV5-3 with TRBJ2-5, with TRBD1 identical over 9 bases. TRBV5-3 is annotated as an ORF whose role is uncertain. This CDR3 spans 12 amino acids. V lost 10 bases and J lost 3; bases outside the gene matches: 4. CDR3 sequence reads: CAPRDREETQYF. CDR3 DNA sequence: TGTGCCCCCCGGGACAGGGAAGAGACCCAGTACTTC.

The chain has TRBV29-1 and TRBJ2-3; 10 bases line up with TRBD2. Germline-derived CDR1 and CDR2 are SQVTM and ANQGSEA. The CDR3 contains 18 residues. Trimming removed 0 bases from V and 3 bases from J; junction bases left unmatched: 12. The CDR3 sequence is CSVEDPGLAGDRTDTQYF. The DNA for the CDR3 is TGCAGCGTTGAAGACCCCGGGCTAGCGGGGGATCGGACAGATACGCAGTATTTT.

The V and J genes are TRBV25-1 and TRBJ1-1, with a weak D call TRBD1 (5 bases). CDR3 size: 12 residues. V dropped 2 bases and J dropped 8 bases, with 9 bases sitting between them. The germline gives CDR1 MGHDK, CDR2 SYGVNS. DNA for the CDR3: TGTGCCAGCAGTGAAGGGGCGGGAGAAGCTTTCTTT. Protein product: CASSEGAGEAFF.

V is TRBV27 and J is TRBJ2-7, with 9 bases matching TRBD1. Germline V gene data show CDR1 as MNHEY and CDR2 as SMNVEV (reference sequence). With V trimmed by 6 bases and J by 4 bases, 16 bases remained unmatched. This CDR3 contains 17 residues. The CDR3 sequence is CASSLNGANRGPYEQYF. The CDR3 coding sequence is TGTGCCAGCAGCCTAAATGGGGCCAACAGGGGGCCGTACGAGCAGTACTTC.

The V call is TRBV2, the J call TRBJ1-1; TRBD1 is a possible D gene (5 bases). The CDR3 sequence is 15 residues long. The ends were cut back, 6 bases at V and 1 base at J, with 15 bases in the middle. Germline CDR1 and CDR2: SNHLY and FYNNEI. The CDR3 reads CASRGIRAPNTEAFF. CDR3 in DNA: TGTGCCAGCAGAGGCATCAGGGCCCCGAACACTGAAGCTTTCTTT.

CDR3 in DNA: TGCGCCAGCAGCCCACTTAGCGGGGACCAAGAGACCCAGTACTTC. It yields the protein CASSPLSGDQETQYF. The V call is TRBV5-1, the J call TRBJ2-5; 8 positions match TRBD2. Germline values: CDR1 SGHRS, CDR2 YFSETQ. Trimming removed 4 bases from V and 0 bases from J; junction bases left unmatched: 5. The length of the CDR3 is 15 residues.

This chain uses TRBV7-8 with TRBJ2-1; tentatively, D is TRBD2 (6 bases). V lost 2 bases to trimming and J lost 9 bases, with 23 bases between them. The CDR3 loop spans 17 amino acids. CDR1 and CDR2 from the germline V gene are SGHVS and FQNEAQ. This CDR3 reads CASSLNRGWRRGGEQFF. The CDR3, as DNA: TGTGCCAGCAGCTTAAACCGGGGGTGGCGGAGGGGCGGTGAGCAGTTCTTC.

CDR3 in amino acids: CASSMIRGSSNQPQHF. The CDR3 DNA follows: TGTGCCAGTAGTATGATCAGGGGAAGCAGCAATCAGCCCCAGCATTTT. The rearrangement links TRBV19 to TRBJ1-5, with a tentative D call TRBD1 (6 bases). This CDR3 is 16 amino acids long. The germline V gene has CDR1 LNHDA and CDR2 SQIVND (reference sequence). V shed 3 bases and J shed 1 base, with 13 bases lying between them.

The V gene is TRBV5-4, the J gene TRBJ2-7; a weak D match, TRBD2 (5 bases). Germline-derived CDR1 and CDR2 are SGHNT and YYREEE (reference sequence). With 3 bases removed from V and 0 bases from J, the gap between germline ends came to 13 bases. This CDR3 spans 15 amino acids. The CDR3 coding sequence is TGTGCCAGCAGCTCCCCTGGCGGGCCCTCCTACGAGCAGTACTTC. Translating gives CASSSPGGPSYEQYF. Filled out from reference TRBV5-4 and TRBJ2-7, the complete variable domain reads ETGVTQSPTHLIKTRGQQVTLRCSSQSGHNTVSWYQQALGQGPQFIFQYYREEENGRGNFPPRFSGLQFPNYSSELNVNALELDDSALYLCASSSPGGPSYEQYFGPGTRLTVT.

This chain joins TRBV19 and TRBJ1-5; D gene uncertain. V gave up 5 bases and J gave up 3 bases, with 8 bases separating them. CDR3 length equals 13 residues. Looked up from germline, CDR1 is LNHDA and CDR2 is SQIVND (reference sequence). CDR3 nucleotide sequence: TGTGCCAGTAGTCCTTACACCAATCAGCCCCAGCATTTT. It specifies CASSPYTNQPQHF.